The rows below give T cell receptor beta chains drawn from one sample of a study of T-cell memory formation after mild COVID-19. TCRdb re-called the 5' RACE reads with MiXCR, one entry per CDR3 protein. The table includes about 350,000 distinct CDR3 sequences, approximately 15% detected once. Sequencing was performed on PBMCs or a T cell subset sorted from them (not recorded which). The receptors originated from a man between 18 and 29 years old who had mild COVID-19 (a few samples of this study predate the infection). Cell type and time point are not known. The CDR3 runs from the conserved cysteine through the conserved F or W. Each record gives: clone size, J gene, V gene, CDR3 length, D gene, CDR3 DNA, CDR3 protein. The D gene is left open where the match is weak. Size is omitted from some rows. Given values are once, few, many or a class for expanded clones.

abundance: few; j_gene: TRBJ1-2; v_gene: TRBV18; len: 14; d_gene: NA; CDR3nt: TGTGCCAGCTCACCACCGGGGACGCCCTATGGCTACACCTTC; CDR3aa: CASSPPGTPYGYTF
abundance: many; j_gene: TRBJ1-5; v_gene: TRBV12-3/TRBV12-4; len: 14; d_gene: NA; CDR3nt: TGTGCCAGCAGCTTAGTGGGGAGCAATCAGCCCCAGCATTTT; CDR3aa: CASSLVGSNQPQHF
abundance: NA; j_gene: TRBJ1-6; v_gene: TRBV14; len: 12; d_gene: NA; CDR3nt: TGTGCCAGCAGCAAATTAAATTCACCCCTCCACTTT; CDR3aa: CASSKLNSPLHF
abundance: NA; j_gene: TRBJ2-2; v_gene: TRBV18; len: 18; d_gene: TRBD1; CDR3nt: TGTGCCAGCTCACCATCTCGGACAGGGGCGCCAAACACCGGGGAGCTGTTTTTT; CDR3aa: CASSPSRTGAPNTGELFF
abundance: many; j_gene: TRBJ1-5; v_gene: TRBV4-3; len: 15; d_gene: NA; CDR3nt: TGCGCCAGCAGCCAAGACGTGGGTTCGGGGCAGCCCCAGCATTTT; CDR3aa: CASSQDVGSGQPQHF
abundance: NA; j_gene: TRBJ2-1; v_gene: TRBV6-5; len: 14; d_gene: TRBD1; CDR3nt: TGTGCCAGCAAGCCGGGACAGGGACGCAATGAGCAGTTCTTC; CDR3aa: CASKPGQGRNEQFF
abundance: NA; j_gene: TRBJ1-3; v_gene: TRBV7-6; len: 12; d_gene: NA; CDR3nt: TGTGCCAGCAGCTTAGCGCCTGGGACCATATATTTT; CDR3aa: CASSLAPGTIYF
abundance: many; j_gene: TRBJ2-5; v_gene: TRBV15; len: 14; d_gene: NA; CDR3nt: TGTGCCACCAGCAGCTTGGGGCGGGAAGAGACCCAGTACTTC; CDR3aa: CATSSLGREETQYF
abundance: NA; j_gene: TRBJ1-2; v_gene: TRBV12-3/TRBV12-4; len: 12; d_gene: NA; CDR3nt: TGTGCCAGCAGTTTAGGACCCCATGGCTACACCTTC; CDR3aa: CASSLGPHGYTF
abundance: NA; j_gene: TRBJ2-3; v_gene: TRBV7-2; len: 12; d_gene: NA; CDR3nt: TGTGCCAGCAGCACACGGGCGGATACGCAGTATTTT; CDR3aa: CASSTRADTQYF
abundance: few; j_gene: TRBJ1-2; v_gene: TRBV7-2; len: 12; d_gene: NA; CDR3nt: TGTGCCAGCAGTTTCGGAAACTATGGCTACACCTTC; CDR3aa: CASSFGNYGYTF
abundance: many; j_gene: TRBJ1-3; v_gene: TRBV7-2; len: 14; d_gene: NA; CDR3nt: TGTGCCAGCAGCTTGTCGGGGGCTGGAAACACCATATATTTT; CDR3aa: CASSLSGAGNTIYF
abundance: NA; j_gene: TRBJ1-2; v_gene: TRBV7-3; len: 13; d_gene: NA; CDR3nt: TGTGCCAGCAGCTGGGGCAAGGGGTATGGCTACACCTTC; CDR3aa: CASSWGKGYGYTF
abundance: NA; j_gene: TRBJ2-6; v_gene: TRBV27; len: 15; d_gene: NA; CDR3nt: TGTGCCAGCACTCCAGGGTACCCTGGGGCCAACGTCCTGACTTTC; CDR3aa: CASTPGYPGANVLTF
abundance: few; j_gene: TRBJ2-2; v_gene: TRBV28; len: 14; d_gene: TRBD1; CDR3nt: TGTGCCAGCTGTAGATCACAGGGGATCGGGGAGCTGTTTTTT; CDR3aa: CASCRSQGIGELFF
abundance: many; j_gene: TRBJ2-5; v_gene: TRBV12-3/TRBV12-4; len: 13; d_gene: TRBD1; CDR3nt: TGTGCCAGCAGTGGGACAGGAGGCGAGACCCAGTACTTC; CDR3aa: CASSGTGGETQYF
abundance: NA; j_gene: TRBJ2-3; v_gene: TRBV4-2; len: 14; d_gene: TRBD1; CDR3nt: TGTGCCAGCAGCGGGGGACAGGGTGAAGATACGCAGTATTTT; CDR3aa: CASSGGQGEDTQYF
abundance: NA; j_gene: TRBJ2-2; v_gene: TRBV7-3; len: 15; d_gene: NA; CDR3nt: TGTGCCAGCAGCTTAGGCCCCGCGGACACCGGGGAGCTGTTTTTT; CDR3aa: CASSLGPADTGELFF
abundance: NA; j_gene: TRBJ2-4; v_gene: TRBV6-2/TRBV6-3; len: 14; d_gene: NA; CDR3nt: TGTGCCAGCAACGTGCGTGGGGTTGAGGACATTCAGTACTTC; CDR3aa: CASNVRGVEDIQYF
abundance: many; j_gene: TRBJ1-2; v_gene: TRBV12-3/TRBV12-4; len: 17; d_gene: NA; CDR3nt: TGTGCCAGCAGACCCCTGACAGTCGCAACGCGAGGGGATGGCTACACCTTC; CDR3aa: CASRPLTVATRGDGYTF
abundance: NA; j_gene: TRBJ1-2; v_gene: TRBV7-9; len: 15; d_gene: NA; CDR3nt: TGTGCCAGCAGCTTAAGTGACCACCTTCTCTATGGCTACACCTTC; CDR3aa: CASSLSDHLLYGYTF
abundance: NA; j_gene: TRBJ2-5; v_gene: TRBV6-2/TRBV6-3; len: 14; d_gene: NA; CDR3nt: TGTGCCAGCACCACCATCGGGGGTTCGGAGACCCAGTACTTC; CDR3aa: CASTTIGGSETQYF
abundance: many; j_gene: TRBJ1-6; v_gene: TRBV5-1; len: 15; d_gene: NA; CDR3nt: TGCGCCAGCTCATCACGCCCGGGAGATAATTCACCCCTCCACTTT; CDR3aa: CASSSRPGDNSPLHF
abundance: few; j_gene: TRBJ2-2; v_gene: TRBV9; len: 17; d_gene: TRBD1; CDR3nt: TGTGCCAGCAGCGCAGAGACGCCGGGACAGGGGTCCGGGGAGCTGTTTTTT; CDR3aa: CASSAETPGQGSGELFF
abundance: NA; j_gene: TRBJ2-5; v_gene: TRBV4-1; len: 16; d_gene: NA; CDR3nt: TGCGCCAGCAGCCAAGATCCCTCGGGCCCTCGTTGGTCCCAGTACTTC; CDR3aa: CASSQDPSGPRWSQYF
abundance: few; j_gene: TRBJ1-6; v_gene: TRBV2; len: 11; d_gene: NA; CDR3nt: TGTGCCAGCAGTGATTTCGCACCCCTCCACTTT; CDR3aa: CASSDFAPLHF
abundance: NA; j_gene: TRBJ2-1; v_gene: TRBV23-1; len: 13; d_gene: TRBD2; CDR3nt: TGCGCCATGGCGGGGGACTCCTACAATGAGCAGTTCTTC; CDR3aa: CAMAGDSYNEQFF
abundance: NA; j_gene: TRBJ2-5; v_gene: TRBV20-1; len: 16; d_gene: TRBD2; CDR3nt: TGCAGTGCTACCGGGACTAGCGGGGATGGGTGGGAGACCCAGTACTTC; CDR3aa: CSATGTSGDGWETQYF
abundance: few; j_gene: TRBJ1-1; v_gene: TRBV15; len: 16; d_gene: NA; CDR3nt: TGTGCCACCAGCAGAGATATCAGGAGATTTAACACTGAAGCTTTCTTT; CDR3aa: CATSRDIRRFNTEAFF
abundance: many; j_gene: TRBJ1-2; v_gene: TRBV18; len: 14; d_gene: NA; CDR3nt: TGTGCCAGCTCACTTGGGACGGTAAACTATGGCTACACCTTC; CDR3aa: CASSLGTVNYGYTF
abundance: NA; j_gene: TRBJ2-5; v_gene: TRBV5-1; len: 15; d_gene: TRBD2; CDR3nt: TGCGCCAGCAGCGAGGGACTAGCGGGGGCTGAGACCCAGTACTTC; CDR3aa: CASSEGLAGAETQYF
abundance: once; j_gene: TRBJ1-4; v_gene: TRBV7-9; len: 12; d_gene: NA; CDR3nt: TGTGCCAGCAGCTCCATCGTAGGGAAACTGTTTTTT; CDR3aa: CASSSIVGKLFF
abundance: few; j_gene: TRBJ1-5; v_gene: TRBV5-1; len: 14; d_gene: NA; CDR3nt: TGCGCCAGCAGCCCGACAGGACTCAATCAGCCCCAGCATTTT; CDR3aa: CASSPTGLNQPQHF
abundance: NA; j_gene: TRBJ1-5; v_gene: TRBV20-1; len: 12; d_gene: NA; CDR3nt: TGCAGTGCTAGAAGGTTAGGACAGCCCCAGCATTTT; CDR3aa: CSARRLGQPQHF
abundance: NA; j_gene: TRBJ1-4; v_gene: TRBV12-3/TRBV12-4; len: 14; d_gene: NA; CDR3nt: TGTGCCAGCAGTTTTTTCCAGGGAAGGGAAAAACTGTTTTTT; CDR3aa: CASSFFQGREKLFF
abundance: few; j_gene: TRBJ2-5; v_gene: TRBV5-8; len: 13; d_gene: NA; CDR3nt: TGTGCCAGCAGCCGAAGGTTCGAAGAGACCCAGTACTTC; CDR3aa: CASSRRFEETQYF
abundance: many; j_gene: TRBJ1-2; v_gene: TRBV25-1; len: 19; d_gene: TRBD1; CDR3nt: TGTGCCAGCAGTGAAAATTCCCCCATCCCCCCCAGGGGGCTGAGTGGCTACACCTTC; CDR3aa: CASSENSPIPPRGLSGYTF
abundance: NA; j_gene: TRBJ1-1; v_gene: TRBV10-3; len: 15; d_gene: NA; CDR3nt: TGTGCCATCAGTGAGTCGGGGGGATTCAACACTGAAGCTTTCTTT; CDR3aa: CAISESGGFNTEAFF
abundance: many; j_gene: TRBJ2-2; v_gene: TRBV5-1; len: 16; d_gene: NA; CDR3nt: TGCGCCAGCAGCTTGCTCCAGGGGTCAATCACCGGGGAGCTGTTTTTT; CDR3aa: CASSLLQGSITGELFF
abundance: NA; j_gene: TRBJ2-1; v_gene: TRBV24-1; len: 18; d_gene: TRBD2; CDR3nt: TGTGCCACCAGTGACCCAGGACCGGGGACTAGCACCCTCAATGAGCAGTTCTTC; CDR3aa: CATSDPGPGTSTLNEQFF
abundance: few; j_gene: TRBJ2-3; v_gene: TRBV20-1; len: 13; d_gene: TRBD1; CDR3nt: TGCAGTGCTGGGGGACAGGTCCTAGATACGCAGTATTTT; CDR3aa: CSAGGQVLDTQYF
abundance: few; j_gene: TRBJ2-5; v_gene: TRBV12-3/TRBV12-4; len: 15; d_gene: NA; CDR3nt: TGTGCCAGCAGTCCCAGCGCAGGGGGGAGGGAGACCCAGTACTTC; CDR3aa: CASSPSAGGRETQYF
abundance: NA; j_gene: TRBJ2-5; v_gene: TRBV12-3/TRBV12-4; len: 14; d_gene: TRBD2; CDR3nt: TGTGCCAGCAGTAGCGGGGGGGCGCGCGAGACCCAGTACTTC; CDR3aa: CASSSGGARETQYF
abundance: few; j_gene: TRBJ1-6; v_gene: TRBV7-9; len: 15; d_gene: TRBD1; CDR3nt: TGTGCCAGCAGTTTCGTCCGGGACAGCTTGTCACCCCTCCACTTT; CDR3aa: CASSFVRDSLSPLHF
abundance: few; j_gene: TRBJ2-2; v_gene: TRBV7-2; len: 15; d_gene: TRBD2; CDR3nt: TGTGCCAGCAGCCCCGAGAGCGGGGTCACCGGGGAGCTGTTTTTT; CDR3aa: CASSPESGVTGELFF
abundance: NA; j_gene: TRBJ1-1; v_gene: TRBV9; len: 14; d_gene: NA; CDR3nt: TGTGCCAGCAGCGTAGGTGGGGGATACACTGAAGCTTTCTTT; CDR3aa: CASSVGGGYTEAFF
abundance: NA; j_gene: TRBJ1-6; v_gene: TRBV3-1; len: 15; d_gene: TRBD1; CDR3nt: TGTGCCAGCAGCCAAGTCGGGCAGGGGGCCTCACCCCTCCACTTT; CDR3aa: CASSQVGQGASPLHF
abundance: few; j_gene: TRBJ1-6; v_gene: TRBV12-3/TRBV12-4; len: 16; d_gene: NA; CDR3nt: TGTGCCAGCAGTTTAAACGTCCGTACCCCTGGTTCACCCCTCCACTTT; CDR3aa: CASSLNVRTPGSPLHF
abundance: few; j_gene: TRBJ1-3; v_gene: TRBV20-1; len: 13; d_gene: NA; CDR3nt: TGCAGTGCAGAAGGGACGTCAGGAAACACCATATATTTT; CDR3aa: CSAEGTSGNTIYF
abundance: NA; j_gene: TRBJ2-2; v_gene: TRBV11-2; len: 14; d_gene: NA; CDR3nt: TGTGCCAGCAGGGGGTCTCAGAACACCGGGGAGCTGTTTTTT; CDR3aa: CASRGSQNTGELFF
abundance: few; j_gene: TRBJ2-2; v_gene: TRBV7-3; len: 12; d_gene: NA; CDR3nt: TGTGCCAGCAGCTCTATCGACGGGGAGCTGTTTTTT; CDR3aa: CASSSIDGELFF
abundance: few; j_gene: TRBJ2-5; v_gene: TRBV9; len: 14; d_gene: NA; CDR3nt: TGTGCCAGCAGCGTTGGACAGTTCCAAGAGACCCAGTACTTC; CDR3aa: CASSVGQFQETQYF
abundance: NA; j_gene: TRBJ1-2; v_gene: TRBV4-1; len: 15; d_gene: TRBD1; CDR3nt: TGCGCCAGCAGCCACATGACAGGGCCTGCCTATGGCTACACCTTC; CDR3aa: CASSHMTGPAYGYTF
abundance: NA; j_gene: TRBJ2-5; v_gene: TRBV3-1; len: 15; d_gene: TRBD2; CDR3nt: TGTGCCAGCAGGACTAGCGGGGGGGGCCAAGAGACCCAGTACTTC; CDR3aa: CASRTSGGGQETQYF
abundance: few; j_gene: TRBJ2-5; v_gene: TRBV6-5; len: 13; d_gene: NA; CDR3nt: TGTGCCAGCAGTCGGCGGGGTCGGGAGACCCAGTACTTC; CDR3aa: CASSRRGRETQYF